Listed here are 2 T cell receptor beta chains from one sample, sequenced in a study of T cell responses to AZD1222 COVID-19 vaccine. Only in-frame clones appear in the TCRdb table, and some are missing; sequencing was by immunoSEQ multiplex PCR. Among around 52,000 clones listed, around 86% were seen once. Sequences were derived from peripheral blood, sampled on day 0 of AZD1222 vaccination. These receptors originate from an adult in good health.

The chain has TRBV28 and TRBJ2-7, with D tentatively TRBD1 or TRBD2 (5 bases each). The CDR3 has 14 amino acids. The ends were cut back, 5 bases at V and 3 bases at J, with 14 bases in the middle. The germline V gene has CDR1 MDHEN and CDR2 SYDVKM. The CDR3 sequence is CASSPRDRVYEQYF. The CDR3 DNA reads as TGTGCCAGCAGTCCCAGGGACCGAGTCTACGAGCAGTACTTC.

The CDR3 nucleotides read TGTGCCAGCAGACGACAGGGTCGCGATGGCTACACCTTC. This translates into CASRRQGRDGYTF. This chain links TRBV28 with TRBJ1-2, with 7 bases fitting TRBD1. V dropped 6 bases and J dropped 6; count of bases not matched to a gene: 7. CDR1 is MDHEN, CDR2 SYDVKM, per germline. The CDR3 totals 13 residues.